The 24 T cell receptor beta chains in this list originate from one sample, sequenced in a study of shared clonotypes between healthy human individuals. Libraries were prepared by immunoSEQ multiplex PCR; TCRdb keeps only in-frame clonotypes and omits some of them. This table holds some 2.1 million clones, roughly 94% found once. Naive CD8 cells comprised CD45RO-negative, CCR7-positively selected cells, excluding terminally differentiated effector memory CD45RA+ cells. The sample taken for sequencing was naive CD8+ T cells sorted from blood. Every receptor here comes from a young man in good health.

The rearrangement uses TRBV27 and TRBJ1-6; D gene unclear. Germline-derived CDR1 and CDR2 are MNHEY and SMNVEV (reference sequence). This CDR3 region has 16 residues. Between the trimmed V and J ends, which lost 2 bases and 0 bases, there was a span of 8 bases. The CDR3 DNA follows: TGTGCCAGCAGTTTAAGCAGGAGCTCCTATAATTCACCCCTCCACTTT. It codes for CASSLSRSSYNSPLHF.

This chain joins TRBV4-2 and TRBJ2-7, with D perhaps TRBD1 (6 bases). CDR1 and CDR2 from the germline V gene are LGHNA and YNFKEQ. The V end was cut by 5 bases, the J end by 5 bases, with 16 bases between. This CDR3 comprises 14 residues. CDR3: CASSTDRLGDEQYF. CDR3 coding DNA: TGTGCCAGCAGCACTGACAGGTTAGGCGACGAGCAGTACTTC.

The V and J genes are TRBV7-2 and TRBJ2-1; 8 nucleotides align to TRBD2. Per the germline V gene, CDR1 is SGHTA and CDR2 is FQGNSA. This CDR3 has 16 amino acids. The V and J ends lost 5 bases and 7 bases, in that order; junction bases with no gene match: 13. The CDR3 nucleotides read TGTGCCAGCAGCCCCCGACTAGCGATAATCGAGAATGAGCAGTTCTTC. It codes for CASSPRLAIIENEQFF. The variable domain in full, with the rest retrieved from reference TRBV7-2 and TRBJ2-1, is GAGVSQSPSNKVTEKGKDVELRCDPISGHTALYWYRQSLGQGLEFLIYFQGNSAPDKSGLPSDRFSAERTGGSVSTLTIQRTQQEDSAVYLCASSPRLAIIENEQFFGPGTRLTVL.

The chain links TRBV25-1 to TRBJ1-2, with TRBD1 matching 7 bases. CDR1 and CDR2 (germline): MGHDK, SYGVNS. With V trimmed by 3 bases and J by 0 bases, 10 bases remained unmatched. The CDR3 loop spans 17 amino acids. The DNA of the CDR3 is TGTGCCAGCAGTGAGTGGGACAGCAGCGTCGCTAACTATGGCTACACCTTC. Protein product: CASSEWDSSVANYGYTF.

This rearrangement joins TRBV4-3 to TRBJ2-7; 13 bases match TRBD2. J was trimmed by 7 bases and V by 1 base; bases with no gene match: 4. There are 15 residues in the CDR3. Per the germline V gene, CDR1 is LGHNA and CDR2 is YSLEER. The DNA of the CDR3 is TGCGCCAGCAGCCAAGGGGGACTAGCGGGAAAAGAGCAGTACTTC. The encoded protein is CASSQGGLAGKEQYF.

In the case of this clone: Other DNA sequences of this sample code for an identical CDR3. The chain links TRBV9 to TRBJ1-1; D perhaps matches TRBD1 (6 bases). Germline-derived CDR1 and CDR2 are SGDLS and YYNGEE. Deletions cut 3 bases from V and 5 bases from J, with 11 bases between. The CDR3 length is 13 residues. CDR3 nucleotides: TGTGCCAGCAGCGCGGGGGCAGGGACTGAAGCTTTCTTT. It encodes CASSAGAGTEAFF. Full variable domain (rest looked up from reference TRBV9 and TRBJ1-1): DSGVTQTPKHLITATGQRVTLRCSPRSGDLSVYWYQQSLDQGLQFLIQYYNGEERAKGNILERFSAQQFPDLHSELNLSSLELGDSALYFCASSAGAGTEAFFGQGTRLTVV.

A word on this clone: One junction end does not reproduce the germline sequence, and a read error may be involved. This chain joins TRBV7-7 and TRBJ2-7; D unresolved. The CDR3 contains 13 residues. The germline V gene encodes CDR1 SSHAT and CDR2 FNYEAQ (reference sequence). The CDR3 is CASSLGPGNEQYF. In DNA, the CDR3 is TGTGCTAGCAGCTTAGGCCCGGGTAACGAGCAGTACTTC. The variable domain in full, with the rest retrieved from reference TRBV7-7 and TRBJ2-7, is GAGVSQSPRYKVTKRGQDVTLRCDPISSHATLYWYQQALGQGPEFLTYFNYEAQPDKSGLPSDRFSAERPEGSISTLTIQRTEQRDSAMYRCASSLGPGNEQYFGPGTRLTVT.

The genes are TRBV6-1 and TRBJ2-7, with 9 bases aligning to TRBD1. With V trimmed by 9 bases and J by 4 bases, 7 bases remained unmatched. The CDR3 is made up of 13 amino acids. Germline V gene sequence: CDR1 MNHNS, CDR2 SASEGT. CDR3 in amino acids: CASRTGELYEQYF. The CDR3 DNA reads TGTGCCAGTAGGACAGGGGAGCTGTACGAGCAGTACTTC.

The V gene is TRBV7-9, the J gene TRBJ2-1, with 12 bases that match TRBD2. Germline V gene data show CDR1 as SEHNR and CDR2 as FQNEAQ (reference sequence). This CDR3 has 16 amino acids. V trimming: 5 bases; J trimming: 5 bases; junction bases outside the gene matches: 7. The CDR3 is CASSARLAGVDNEQFF. In DNA form, the CDR3 reads TGTGCCAGCAGCGCAAGACTAGCGGGGGTCGACAATGAGCAGTTCTTC.

The chain couples TRBV2 to TRBJ2-3, with TRBD2 matching 8 bases. This CDR3 has 15 residues. Germline CDR1 is SNHLY and CDR2 is FYNNEI. V shed 3 bases and J 1 base; nucleotides not matched to a gene: 3. CDR3 protein: CASSDGRAGTDTQYF. CDR3 coding DNA: TGTGCCAGCAGTGACGGGAGGGCGGGCACAGATACGCAGTATTTT.

V is TRBV15 and J is TRBJ2-7; 8 bases fit TRBD2. Germline V gene sequence: CDR1 LNHNV, CDR2 YYDKDF (reference sequence). This CDR3 is built from 18 residues. J gave up 4 bases and V 5 bases, and 19 bases lay outside the gene matches. The CDR3 DNA reads as TGTGCCACCAGCCATGAGGGCCCTATAGCGGGGAACGAGTACGAGCAGTACTTC. Its translation: CATSHEGPIAGNEYEQYF.

The chain has TRBV5-4 and TRBJ1-2; maybe TRBD1 (5 bases). Trimming pared 0 bases from V and 1 base from J, leaving 10 bases between. The germline CDR1 and CDR2 sequences are SGHNT and YYREEE (reference sequence). There are 15 residues in the CDR3. CDR3 sequence: CASSLGWGDNYGYTF. The CDR3 region has the DNA TGTGCCAGCAGCTTGGGTTGGGGGGATAACTATGGCTACACCTTC.

This chain connects TRBV5-4 to TRBJ1-1; D is ambiguous. The germline V gene has CDR1 SGHNT and CDR2 YYREEE (reference sequence). Trimming cost V 4 bases and J 7 bases, with 11 bases left between them. This CDR3 region has 12 residues. The CDR3 reads CASSPVAGEAFF. The CDR3 coding sequence is TGTGCCAGCAGCCCCGTCGCTGGTGAAGCTTTCTTT.

This clone was seen a single time. The chain links TRBV5-4 to TRBJ2-7, with unresolved D. The CDR3 is 13 amino acids. V lost 0 bases and J 7 bases, leaving 11 bases between the germline ends. CDR1 and CDR2 (germline): SGHNT, YYREEE (reference sequence). The CDR3 bases are TGTGCCAGCAGCTTGGAACTTCGTGGGGAGCAGTACTTC. It translates to CASSLELRGEQYF.

The V and J genes are TRBV9 and TRBJ1-2, with D tentatively TRBD1 (6 bases). The CDR3 loop spans 18 amino acids. Germline CDR1 SGDLS, CDR2 YYNGEE. With 0 bases removed from V and 1 base from J, the gap between germline ends came to 19 bases. This chain's CDR3 is CASSVGSRAGADNYGYTF. In nucleotides, the CDR3 is TGTGCCAGCAGCGTAGGGAGCAGGGCAGGGGCAGATAACTATGGCTACACCTTC.

This sequence joins TRBV6-5 and TRBJ2-5, with TRBD1 matching 7 bases. The CDR3 totals 15 residues. Germline V gene lookup returns CDR1 MNHEY and CDR2 SVGAGI. With 2 bases clipped from V and 2 bases from J, the junction kept 5 bases outside the gene matches. In DNA, the CDR3 is TGTGCCAGCAGTTACACGGTGGGACAGCAAGAGACCCAGTACTTC. This gives the protein CASSYTVGQQETQYF.

This chain uses TRBV18 with TRBJ2-1; perhaps TRBD2 as D (6 bases). CDR3 size: 16 residues. Germline loops: CDR1 KGHSH, CDR2 LQKENI. V lost 1 base and J 8 bases, leaving 18 bases between the germline ends. This chain's CDR3 is CASSPRQPGVLDEQFF. CDR3 sequence (DNA): TGTGCCAGCTCACCACGACAGCCGGGGGTTTTGGATGAGCAGTTCTTC. Full variable domain (remainder filled in from reference TRBV18 and TRBJ2-1): NAGVMQNPRHLVRRRGQEARLRCSPMKGHSHVYWYRQLPEEGLKFMVYLQKENIIDESGMPKERFSAEFPKEGPSILRIQQVVRGDSAAYFCASSPRQPGVLDEQFFGPGTRLTVL.

The chain has TRBV7-9 and TRBJ2-6; no definite D call. Between the trimmed V and J ends, which lost 5 bases and 0 bases, there was a span of 14 bases. The CDR3 sequence is 17 residues long. Germline V lookup: CDR1 SEHNR, CDR2 FQNEAQ (reference sequence). The CDR3 nucleotides read TGTGCCAGCAGCCCTGTCGCCCTGGGCTCTGGGGCCAACGTCCTGACTTTC. Translating gives CASSPVALGSGANVLTF.

This clone was seen a single time. The chain combines TRBV4-1 with TRBJ1-4; D gene ambiguous. The germline gives CDR1 MGHRA, CDR2 YSYEKL. Trimming cost V 3 bases and J 8 bases, with 19 bases left between them. CDR3 size: 16 residues. In DNA, the CDR3 is TGCGCCAGCAGCCATACCCAAGTGGCCCAAAACGAAAAACTGTTTTTT. This encodes CASSHTQVAQNEKLFF.

The rearrangement joins TRBV9 to TRBJ2-7; 8 bases fit TRBD1. V lost 3 bases and J lost 9; bases outside the gene matches: 5. This CDR3 contains 12 residues. Germline V lookup: CDR1 SGDLS, CDR2 YYNGEE. The DNA for the CDR3 is TGTGCCAGCAGCGGAGGACAGGGAGTGCAGTACTTC. Its translation: CASSGGQGVQYF.

Comment on this clone: Other nucleotide sequences from this sample produce the same CDR3. J is TRBJ2-7 and V is TRBV27, with D tentatively TRBD2 (6 bases). The CDR3 is 14 amino acids. Trimming shortened V by 3 bases and J by 2 bases, and 11 bases separated the two germline ends. Germline V gene lookup returns CDR1 MNHEY and CDR2 SMNVEV (reference sequence). This chain's CDR3 is CASSFSGGAYEQYF. The CDR3 DNA is TGTGCCAGCAGTTTCAGCGGAGGGGCCTACGAGCAGTACTTC.

This chain connects TRBV13 to TRBJ2-2; D possibly corresponds to TRBD1 (6 bases). The ends were cut back, 5 bases at V and 4 bases at J, with 14 bases in the middle. The CDR3 extends over 15 amino acids. Germline V gene data show CDR1 as PRHDT and CDR2 as FYEKMQ (reference sequence). The CDR3 spells CASSPRGEATGELFF. Here the CDR3 DNA reads TGTGCCAGCAGCCCCAGGGGAGAGGCCACCGGGGAGCTGTTTTTT.

On this clone: The same CDR3 arises from other DNA sequences in this sample as well. This rearrangement joins TRBV11-2 to TRBJ2-7; no clear D gene. Germline CDR1 reads SGHAT; CDR2 reads FQNNGV. The ends were cut back, 3 bases at V and 3 bases at J, with 6 bases in the middle. CDR3 size: 12 residues. CDR3 sequence: CASSFSSYEQYF. CDR3 nucleotide sequence: TGTGCCAGCAGCTTCTCCAGCTACGAGCAGTACTTC.

The chain recombines TRBV29-1 with TRBJ2-1, with TRBD2 as a possible D gene (5 bases). Germline CDR1 SQVTM, CDR2 ANQGSEA. Trimming shortened V by 6 bases and J by 3 bases, and 18 bases separated the two germline ends. The CDR3 contains 15 residues. CDR3 loop: CSVLTTGIIYNEQFF. The DNA of the CDR3 is TGCAGCGTACTAACCACCGGGATCATCTACAATGAGCAGTTCTTC.